These 16 T cell receptor beta chains originate from one sample sequenced in a study of Graves' ophthalmopathy and Graves' hyperthyroidism. Amplification of the TCR beta CDR3 regions used RNA transcripts (as template). The library came from an HTBI-primed first-round RT-PCR and a second-round multiplex PCR. TCRdb reprocessed the multiplex PCR reads with MiXCR, giving one entry per CDR3 protein. The sample carries about 410,000 distinct CDR3 sequences, around 16% recorded once. The sequenced sample was peripheral blood. The receptors originated from a young woman with Graves' ophthalmopathy.

In this sample, this clonotype turned up many times. V and J are TRBV14 and TRBJ1-5; D unresolved. Per the germline V gene, CDR1 is SGHDN and CDR2 is FVKESK. This CDR3 region has 18 residues. Trimming took off 0 bases at V and 5 bases at J, with 20 bases between the two ends. The CDR3 sequence is CASSQEGDPEPLDQPQHF. The CDR3 bases are TGTGCCAGCAGCCAAGAAGGTGACCCCGAACCCTTGGATCAGCCCCAGCATTTT.

This clonotype was seen at least ten times. V is TRBV30 and J is TRBJ1-6; D unclear. Germline CDR1 reads GTSNPN; CDR2 reads SVGIG (reference sequence). V was shortened by 3 bases and J by 7 bases, with 7 bases between the two germline ends. CDR3 length: 12 residues. CDR3 region: CAWSGRNSPLHF. The DNA for the CDR3 is TGTGCCTGGAGCGGGAGGAATTCACCCCTCCACTTT. Based on the CDR3 plus reference TRBV30 and TRBJ1-6, the full variable domain is SQTIHQWPATLVQPVGSPLSLECTVEGTSNPNLYWYRQAAGRGLQLLFYSVGIGQISSEVPQNLSASRPQDRQFILSSKKLLLSDSGFYLCAWSGRNSPLHFGNGTRLTVT.

The genes are TRBV11-2 and TRBJ1-6, with D tentatively TRBD1 (5 bases). CDR3 length: 14 residues. Germline-derived CDR1 and CDR2 are SGHAT and FQNNGV. Between the trimmed V and J ends, which lost 5 bases and 10 bases, there was a span of 15 bases. The chain's CDR3 is CASSPAGANSPLHF. CDR3 bases: TGTGCCAGCAGCCCCGCTGGGGCCAACTCACCCCTCCACTTT.

Many counts were recorded for this clonotype. The chain employs TRBV15 and TRBJ1-2, with 9 bases that match TRBD1. Germline CDR1 is LNHNV and CDR2 is YYDKDF (reference sequence). The CDR3 sequence is 15 residues long. After removal of 3 bases from V and 4 bases from J, the junction contained 6 bases not matched to a gene. CDR3 DNA sequence: TGTGCCACCAGCAGGGAGACAGGGGGTGCCTATGGCTACACCTTC. This translates into CATSRETGGAYGYTF.

The rearrangement uses TRBV6-1 and TRBJ1-1; 9 bases agree with TRBD1. CDR3 length equals 15 residues. J gave up 7 bases and V 5 bases, and 11 bases lay outside the gene matches. Germline CDR1 reads MNHNS; CDR2 reads SASEGT. DNA of the CDR3: TGTGCCAGCAGTATCATCCCGGGACAGGGTGATGAAGCTTTCTTT. This translates into CASSIIPGQGDEAFF.

The table lists this clonotype with many counts. The chain carries TRBV13 and TRBJ1-2; TRBD1 matches 9 bases. The length of the CDR3 is 20 residues. The V and J ends lost 5 bases and 0 bases, in that order; junction bases with no gene match: 19. Germline CDR1 PRHDT, CDR2 FYEKMQ (reference sequence). CDR3 DNA: TGTGCCAGCAGCCCCCCCTACAGGGGGCGGTTACCCCCGACTAACTATGGCTACACCTTC. Protein sequence: CASSPPYRGRLPPTNYGYTF.

This clonotype has at least ten counts. The chain employs TRBV28 and TRBJ1-5, with D unresolved. Germline V gives CDR1 MDHEN, CDR2 SYDVKM. The CDR3 length is 16 residues. Trimming pared 7 bases from V and 0 bases from J, leaving 16 bases between. CDR3 DNA: TGTGCCAGCACTAGCTTAGGAGGATCTAGCAATCAGCCCCAGCATTTT. Encoded protein: CASTSLGGSSNQPQHF.

The CDR3 spells CASSERRGLPEAFF. The CDR3 DNA is TGTGCCAGCAGTGAACGCAGGGGGCTTCCTGAAGCTTTCTTT. The chain uses TRBV6-1 and TRBJ1-1; 8 bases line up with TRBD1. Germline V gives CDR1 MNHNS, CDR2 SASEGT. V dropped 2 bases and J dropped 6; count of bases not matched to a gene: 5. The CDR3 runs 14 residues.

This clonotype was detected only a few times. The chain couples TRBV12-3 or TRBV12-4 to TRBJ2-7; D is perhaps TRBD2 (7 bases). The V and J ends lost 4 bases and 6 bases respectively, with 13 bases between them. This CDR3 comprises 13 residues. Here the CDR3 DNA reads TGTGCCAGCAGTTCCAAGGGGGGGAGCGAGCAGTACTTC. Amino acids: CASSSKGGSEQYF.

This clonotype showed up many times. The V and J genes are TRBV7-2 and TRBJ2-2, with TRBD1 identical over 8 bases. Germline V gives CDR1 SGHTA, CDR2 FQGNSA. The trim removed 7 bases at V and 0 bases at J, leaving 10 bases unmatched. The CDR3 has 17 residues. CDR3 nucleotides: TGTGCCAGCAATCTAGCGCAGGGGGCTTCGAACACCGGGGAGCTGTTTTTT. It yields the protein CASNLAQGASNTGELFF.

There are many counts of this clonotype. This chain joins TRBV12-3 or TRBV12-4 and TRBJ2-1, with 10 positions matching TRBD2. The CDR3 spans 17 residues. With V trimmed by 2 bases and J by 7 bases, 11 bases remained unmatched. CDR3 DNA sequence: TGTGCCAGCAGTTTAAGTGCTGGGCTAGCGGGAGTTAATGAGCAGTTCTTC. Translating it yields CASSLSAGLAGVNEQFF.

At least ten counts were recorded for this clonotype. The gene calls are TRBV6-1 and TRBJ1-1, with TRBD1 as a possible D gene (6 bases). This CDR3 comprises 14 residues. CDR1 is MNHNS and CDR2 is SASEGT in the germline V gene. V gave up 4 bases and J gave up 2 bases, with 11 bases separating them. The CDR3 DNA follows: TGTGCCAGCAGTGCCCTAGGGGGAAACACTGAAGCTTTCTTT. This translates into CASSALGGNTEAFF.

This clonotype was found many times. The V and J genes are TRBV4-2 and TRBJ1-1; D is unclear. This CDR3 region has 14 residues. The V end was cut by 2 bases, the J end by 4 bases, with 11 bases between. Germline V lookup: CDR1 LGHNA, CDR2 YNFKEQ. The CDR3 sequence is CASSQRARPTEAFF. The CDR3 bases are TGTGCCAGCAGCCAACGAGCTAGGCCCACTGAAGCTTTCTTT.

This clonotype was counted ten times or more. A read error is possible here, since a much larger clone lies one base away. The missing conserved phenylalanine or tryptophan at the end of this CDR3 makes a read error likely. V gene TRBV27 combines with J gene TRBJ1-1; a weak D match, TRBD1 (6 bases). Germline CDR1 MNHEY, CDR2 SMNVEV (reference sequence). V was shortened by 3 bases and J by 1 base, with 12 bases between the two germline ends. The CDR3 extends over 15 amino acids. CDR3 in DNA: TGTGCCAGCAGTTTTTGGAGGGGGGGGAACACTGAAGCTTTCCTT. It is translated as CASSFWRGGNTEAFL.

This clonotype has a count of ten or more. The chain recombines TRBV6-5 with TRBJ2-5, with D perhaps TRBD1 or TRBD2 (5 bases each). The CDR3 consists of 14 residues. V lost 7 bases, J lost 0 bases, and 12 bases lay in between. CDR1 is MNHEY and CDR2 is SVGAGI in the germline V gene. Here the CDR3 DNA reads TGTGCCAGCACCCAAGGGACGTACCAAGAGACCCAGTACTTC. This sequence encodes CASTQGTYQETQYF.

This clonotype was detected ten times or more. The chain links TRBV7-6 to TRBJ2-2, with 10 bases that match TRBD1. This CDR3 contains 18 residues. V was pared by 1 base and J by 1 base, with 6 bases of the junction left unmatched. Germline CDR1 SGHVS, CDR2 FNYEAQ. The CDR3 spells CASSLDIRDRGNTGELFF. CDR3 nucleotide sequence: TGTGCCAGCAGCTTAGATATCCGGGACAGGGGGAACACCGGGGAGCTGTTTTTT.